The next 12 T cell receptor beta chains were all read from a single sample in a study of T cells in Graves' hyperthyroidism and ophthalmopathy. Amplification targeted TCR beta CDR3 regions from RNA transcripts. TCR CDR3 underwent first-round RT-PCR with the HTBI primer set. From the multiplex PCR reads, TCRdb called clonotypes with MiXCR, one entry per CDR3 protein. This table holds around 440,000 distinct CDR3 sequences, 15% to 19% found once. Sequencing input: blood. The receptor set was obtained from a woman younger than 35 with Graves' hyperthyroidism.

This chain's CDR3 is CASSHTGTSPNQETQYF. In DNA form, the CDR3 reads TGTGCCAGCAGCCACACCGGGACAAGCCCCAACCAAGAGACCCAGTACTTC. The rearrangement links TRBV14 to TRBJ2-5, with D perhaps matching TRBD1 (6 bases). Trimming pared 3 bases from V and 0 bases from J, leaving 17 bases between. CDR1 is SGHDN, CDR2 FVKESK, per germline. The CDR3 is made up of 17 amino acids. Complete variable domain (other parts from reference TRBV14 and TRBJ2-5): EAGVTQFPSHSVIEKGQTVTLRCDPISGHDNLYWYRRVMGKEIKFLLHFVKESKQDESGMPNNRFLAERTGGTYSTLKVQPAELEDSGVYFCASSHTGTSPNQETQYFGPGTRLLVL.

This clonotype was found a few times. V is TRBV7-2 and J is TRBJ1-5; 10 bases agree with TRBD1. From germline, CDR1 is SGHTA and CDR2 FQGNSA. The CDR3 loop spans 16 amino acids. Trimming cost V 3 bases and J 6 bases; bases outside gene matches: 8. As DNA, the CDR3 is TGTGCCAGCAGCTTGTCGAGACAGGGGGCCGGTCAGCCCCAGCATTTT. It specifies CASSLSRQGAGQPQHF.

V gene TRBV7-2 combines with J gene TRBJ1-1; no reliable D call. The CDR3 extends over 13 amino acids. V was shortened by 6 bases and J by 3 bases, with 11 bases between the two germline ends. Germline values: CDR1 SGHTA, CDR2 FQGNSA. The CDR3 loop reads CASRTDGYTEAFF. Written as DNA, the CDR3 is TGTGCCAGCAGGACCGACGGCTACACTGAAGCTTTCTTT.

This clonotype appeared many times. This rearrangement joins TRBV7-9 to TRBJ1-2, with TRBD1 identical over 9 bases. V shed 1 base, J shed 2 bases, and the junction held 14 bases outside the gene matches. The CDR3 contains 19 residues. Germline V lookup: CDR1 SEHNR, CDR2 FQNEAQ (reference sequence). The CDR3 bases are TGTGCCAGCAGCTTAGAGGGAAAGTTGCGGGACAGGGTCAACTATGGCTACACCTTC. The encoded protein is CASSLEGKLRDRVNYGYTF.

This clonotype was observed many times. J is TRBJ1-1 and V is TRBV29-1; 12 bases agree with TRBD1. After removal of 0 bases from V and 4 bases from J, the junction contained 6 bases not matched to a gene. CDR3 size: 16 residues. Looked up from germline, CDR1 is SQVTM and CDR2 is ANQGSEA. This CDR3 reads CSVEDPGTGGTTEAFF. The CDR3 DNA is TGCAGCGTTGAAGACCCCGGGACAGGGGGCACCACTGAAGCTTTCTTT.

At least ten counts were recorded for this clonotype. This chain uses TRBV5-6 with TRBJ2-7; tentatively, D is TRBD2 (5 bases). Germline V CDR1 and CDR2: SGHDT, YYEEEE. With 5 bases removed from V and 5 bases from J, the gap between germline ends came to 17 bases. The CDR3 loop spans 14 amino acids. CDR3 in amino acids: CASSHSRGRDEQYF. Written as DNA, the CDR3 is TGTGCCAGCAGTCACTCCCGGGGAAGGGACGAGCAGTACTTC.

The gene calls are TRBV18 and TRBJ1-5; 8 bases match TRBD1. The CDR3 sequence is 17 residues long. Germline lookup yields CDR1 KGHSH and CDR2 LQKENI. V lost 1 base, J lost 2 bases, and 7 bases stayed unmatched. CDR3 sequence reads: CASSPQDQGAGNQPQHF. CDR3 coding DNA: TGTGCCAGCTCACCACAAGACCAGGGGGCAGGCAATCAGCCCCAGCATTTT.

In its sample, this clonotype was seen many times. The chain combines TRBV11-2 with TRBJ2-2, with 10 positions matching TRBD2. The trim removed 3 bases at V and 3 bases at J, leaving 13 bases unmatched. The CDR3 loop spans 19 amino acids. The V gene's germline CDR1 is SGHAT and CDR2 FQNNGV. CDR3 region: CASSFLRTWLAGDTGELFF. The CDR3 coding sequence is TGTGCCAGCAGCTTCCTCCGCACTTGGCTAGCGGGAGACACCGGGGAGCTGTTTTTT.

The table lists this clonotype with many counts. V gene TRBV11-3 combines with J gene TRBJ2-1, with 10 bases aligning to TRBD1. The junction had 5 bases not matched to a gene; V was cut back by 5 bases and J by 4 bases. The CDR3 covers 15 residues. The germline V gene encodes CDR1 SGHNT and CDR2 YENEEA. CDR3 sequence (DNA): TGTGCCAGCAGCCGGGGGGGACAGGGGTACAATGAGCAGTTCTTC. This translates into CASSRGGQGYNEQFF.

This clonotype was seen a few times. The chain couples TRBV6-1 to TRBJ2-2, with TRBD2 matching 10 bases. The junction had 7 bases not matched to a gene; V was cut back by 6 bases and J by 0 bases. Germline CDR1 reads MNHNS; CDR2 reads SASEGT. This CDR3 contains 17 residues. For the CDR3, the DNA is TGTGCCAGCAGCGATACTAGCGGGGTAGCGAACACCGGGGAGCTGTTTTTT. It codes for CASSDTSGVANTGELFF.

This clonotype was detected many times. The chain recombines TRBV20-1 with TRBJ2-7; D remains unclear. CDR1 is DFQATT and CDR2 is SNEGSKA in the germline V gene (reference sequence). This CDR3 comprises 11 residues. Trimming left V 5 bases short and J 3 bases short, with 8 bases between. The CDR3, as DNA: TGCAGTGCTCCAAATAACTACGAGCAGTACTTC. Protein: CSAPNNYEQYF.

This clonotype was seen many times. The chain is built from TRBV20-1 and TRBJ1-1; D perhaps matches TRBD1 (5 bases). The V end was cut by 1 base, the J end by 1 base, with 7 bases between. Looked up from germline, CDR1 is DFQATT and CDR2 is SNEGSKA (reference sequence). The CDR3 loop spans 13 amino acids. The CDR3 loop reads CSARGGGNTEAFF. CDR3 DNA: TGCAGTGCTAGAGGGGGGGGGAACACTGAAGCTTTCTTT.